The clone carrying this T cell receptor (beta chain) has only one observation. Measured with immunoSEQ multiplex PCR; TCRdb has only the in-frame clones, and not every one. The table shows about 250,000 clones, with about four fifths occurring only once. This record comes from a study of control samples from healthy donors and cancer patients. Material for sequencing was PBMCs. The clonotype was recovered from an older woman with lung cancer.

DNA for the CDR3: TGTGCCAGCAGCCCTCTTCCCGGACTAGTCCGCACAGATACGCAGTATTTT. Its protein product is CASSPLPGLVRTDTQYF. The chain uses TRBV21-1 and TRBJ2-3; the D call TRBD2 from the table was never checked on the DNA. TRBV21-1 is reported as a pseudogene. There are 17 residues in the CDR3.